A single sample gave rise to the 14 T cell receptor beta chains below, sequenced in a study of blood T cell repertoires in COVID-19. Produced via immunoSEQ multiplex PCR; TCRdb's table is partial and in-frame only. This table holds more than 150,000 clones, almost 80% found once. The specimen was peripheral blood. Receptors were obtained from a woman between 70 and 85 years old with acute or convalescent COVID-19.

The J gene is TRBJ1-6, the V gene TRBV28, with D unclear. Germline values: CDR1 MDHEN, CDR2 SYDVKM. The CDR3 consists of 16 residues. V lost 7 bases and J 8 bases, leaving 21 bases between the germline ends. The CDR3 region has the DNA TGTGCCAGCATCCAAGGCGGTACAAATGTAGATTCACCCCTCCACTTT. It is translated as CASIQGGTNVDSPLHF.

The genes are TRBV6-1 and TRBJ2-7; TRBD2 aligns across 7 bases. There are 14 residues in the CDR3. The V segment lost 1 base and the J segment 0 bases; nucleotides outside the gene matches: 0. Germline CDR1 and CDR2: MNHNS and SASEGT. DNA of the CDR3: TGTGCCAGCAGTGAAGGCGGGAGCTCCTACGAGCAGTACTTC. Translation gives CASSEGGSSYEQYF.

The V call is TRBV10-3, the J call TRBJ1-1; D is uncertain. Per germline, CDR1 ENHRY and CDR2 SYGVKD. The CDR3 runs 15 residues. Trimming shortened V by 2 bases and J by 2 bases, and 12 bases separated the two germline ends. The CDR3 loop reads CAISEREGSNTEAFF. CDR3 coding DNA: TGTGCCATCAGTGAGCGGGAAGGCAGTAACACTGAAGCTTTCTTT.

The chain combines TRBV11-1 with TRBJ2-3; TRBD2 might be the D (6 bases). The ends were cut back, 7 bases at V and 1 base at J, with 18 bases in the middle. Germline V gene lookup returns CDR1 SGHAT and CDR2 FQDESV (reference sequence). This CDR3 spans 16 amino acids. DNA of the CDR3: TGTGCCAGCACCCGGACCGGGACTCTCCGCACAGATACGCAGTATTTT. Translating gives CASTRTGTLRTDTQYF.

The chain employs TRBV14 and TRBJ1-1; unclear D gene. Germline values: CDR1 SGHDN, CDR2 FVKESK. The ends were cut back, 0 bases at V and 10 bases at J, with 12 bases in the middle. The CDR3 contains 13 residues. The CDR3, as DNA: TGTGCCAGCAGCCAAGATCAGGAGGGTTCAGCTTTCTTT. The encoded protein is CASSQDQEGSAFF.

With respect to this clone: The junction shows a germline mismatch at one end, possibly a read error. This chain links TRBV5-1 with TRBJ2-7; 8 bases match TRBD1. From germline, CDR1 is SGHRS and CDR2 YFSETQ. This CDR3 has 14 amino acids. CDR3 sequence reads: CASTLDRVQAEQYF. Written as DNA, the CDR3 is TGCGCCAGCACCTTGGACAGGGTACAGGCCGAGCAGTACTTC.

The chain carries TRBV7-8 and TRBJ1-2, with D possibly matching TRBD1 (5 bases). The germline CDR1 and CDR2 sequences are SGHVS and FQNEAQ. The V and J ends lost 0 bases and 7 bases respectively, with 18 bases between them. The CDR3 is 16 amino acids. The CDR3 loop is CASSLAGRGVNAGYTF. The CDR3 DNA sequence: TGTGCCAGCAGCTTAGCGGGGCGGGGCGTAAATGCTGGCTACACCTTC.

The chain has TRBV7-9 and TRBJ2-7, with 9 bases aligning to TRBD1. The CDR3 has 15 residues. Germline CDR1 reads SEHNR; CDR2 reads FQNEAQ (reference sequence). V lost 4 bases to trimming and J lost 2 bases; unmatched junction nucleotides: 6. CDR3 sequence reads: CASSSGTGPTYEQYF. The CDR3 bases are TGTGCCAGCAGCTCCGGGACAGGGCCAACCTACGAGCAGTACTTC.

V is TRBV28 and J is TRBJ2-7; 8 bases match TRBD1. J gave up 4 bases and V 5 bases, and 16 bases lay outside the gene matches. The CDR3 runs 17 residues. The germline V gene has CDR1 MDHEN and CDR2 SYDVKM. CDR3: CASSPRTGMIPAYEQYF. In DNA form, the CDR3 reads TGTGCCAGCAGTCCTCGGACAGGGATGATTCCTGCGTACGAGCAGTACTTC.

The CDR3 DNA sequence: TGTGCCAGCAGCGTCGGACAGGGCGCCTACAATGAGCAGTTCTTC. Encoded protein: CASSVGQGAYNEQFF. The V call is TRBV9, the J call TRBJ2-1, with TRBD1 matching 8 bases. Germline CDR1 is SGDLS and CDR2 is YYNGEE. This CDR3 comprises 15 residues. Trimming took 2 bases from V and 2 from J; bases not matched to a gene: 3.

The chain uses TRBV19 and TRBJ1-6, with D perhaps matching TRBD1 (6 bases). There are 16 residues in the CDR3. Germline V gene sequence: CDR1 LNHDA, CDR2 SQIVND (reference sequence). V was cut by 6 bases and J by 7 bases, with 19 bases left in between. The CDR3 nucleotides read TGTGCCAGTAGGAGTCTGAACCCGGACAGAAATTCACCCCTCCACTTT. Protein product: CASRSLNPDRNSPLHF.

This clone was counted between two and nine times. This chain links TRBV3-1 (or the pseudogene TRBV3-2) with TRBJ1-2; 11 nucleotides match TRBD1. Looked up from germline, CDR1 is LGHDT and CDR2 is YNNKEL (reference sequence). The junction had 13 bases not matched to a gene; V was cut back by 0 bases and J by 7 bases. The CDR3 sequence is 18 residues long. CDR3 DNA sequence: TGTGCCAGCAGCCAAGACATCGTGGACAGGGGGCGGCTTGGTGGCTACACCTTC. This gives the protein CASSQDIVDRGRLGGYTF.

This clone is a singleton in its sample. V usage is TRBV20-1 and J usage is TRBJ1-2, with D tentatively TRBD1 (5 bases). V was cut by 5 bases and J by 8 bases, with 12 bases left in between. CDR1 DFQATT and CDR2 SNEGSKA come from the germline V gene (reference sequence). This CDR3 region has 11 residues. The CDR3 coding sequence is TGCAGTGCTGCCGGGGGGGAGGGCTACACCTTC. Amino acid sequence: CSAAGGEGYTF.

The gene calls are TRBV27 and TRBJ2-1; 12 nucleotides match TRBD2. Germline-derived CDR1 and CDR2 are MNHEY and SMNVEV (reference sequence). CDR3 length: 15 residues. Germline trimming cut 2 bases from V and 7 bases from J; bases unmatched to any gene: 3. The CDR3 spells CASSLRLAGGNEQFF. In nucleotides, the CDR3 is TGTGCCAGCAGTTTACGGCTAGCGGGAGGGAATGAGCAGTTCTTC.